There are a few counts of the clone carrying this TCR delta chain. The protein TCRdb lists belongs to a much larger clone and differs from this DNA's translation at residue 10, which points to a read error; the protein shown is made from the DNA. The data were taken from a study of gamma delta lymphoproliferative disorders and STAT genes. On the study more broadly: Gamma-chain libraries were built from at least 50 ng of genomic DNA with the LymphoTrack Dx TCRG Assay.

TCRdb made new clone calls on the multiplex PCR reads using CATT. Among several hundred delta-chain clones listed, approximately 3% were seen once. Sequencing used genomic DNA taken from PBMCs of patients and controls. The germline CDR1 and CDR2 sequences are GEAIGNYY and EKD. This CDR3 contains 18 residues. The V end lost 0 bases, the J end lost 3 bases, and 22 bases lay between the germline ends. The receptor was derived from a human donor with gamma-delta T-cell large granular lymphocyte leukemia. The sample taken for sequencing was blood. The V gene is TRDV2, the J gene TRDJ1, with D perhaps TRDD3 (6 bases). DNA of the CDR3: TGTGCCTGTGACACCGTAGGGCTGGGGCAAAACGGGGCCGATAAACTCATCTTT. The encoded protein is CACDTVGLGQNGADKLIF.